This T cell receptor beta chain originates from a study of CD8 T cells in Susac syndrome. Study-wide context: Treatment at blood withdrawal was none, corticosteroids, or intravenous immunoglobulin alone in Susac syndrome patients.

The CDR3 contains 14 residues. Random hexamers were used to reverse transcribe the RNA input (about 0.45 to 1 ug). TCRdb re-called the immunoSEQ multiplex PCR reads with MiXCR, one entry per CDR3 protein. The table has approximately 150,000 distinct CDR3 sequences, roughly 95% seen once. The specimen was CD4+ T cells from PBMCs. The chain recombines TRBV21-1 with TRBJ2-5; the D call in the table, TRBD2, was not verified against the DNA. TRBV21-1 has pseudogene status. The source is a human donor with Susac syndrome. The CDR3 protein is CASSMREFQETQYF. The CDR3 DNA reads as TGTGCCAGCAGCATGAGGGAGTTCCAAGAGACCCAGTACTTC.